Each of the 20 T cell receptor beta chains below was sequenced from the same sample in a study of regulatory T cells in long-lasting Graves disease. Library construction for TCR beta used iRepertoire HTBI primers and Arm-PCR of CDR3 regions. TCRdb independently ran MiXCR on the multiplex PCR reads; one entry per CDR3 protein. The sample has around 470,000 distinct CDR3 sequences, 12% to 15% seen once. Indicated time point: newly diagnosed GD, antithyroid drugs for less than 3 months. PBMCs were the source of the RNA used for TCR sequencing. These data also formed part of another study, on T cells in Graves' hyperthyroidism and ophthalmopathy.

The sample in question was peripheral blood mononuclear cells (PBMCs), obtained at new diagnosis, from a patient treated with antithyroid drugs. All receptors come from a woman aged 45-65 years with Graves disease.

This chain uses TRBV3-1 with TRBJ2-1, with 13 bases identical to TRBD2. The CDR3 sequence is 14 residues long. V shed 5 bases and J 6 bases; nucleotides not matched to a gene: 1. Germline CDR1 is LGHDT and CDR2 is YNNKEL (reference sequence). DNA of the CDR3: TGTGCCAGCAGCGGGACTAGCGGGGTCAATGAGCAGTTCTTC. Encoded protein: CASSGTSGVNEQFF.

This clonotype was observed many times. The chain joins TRBV7-9 to TRBJ1-1; D unresolved. This CDR3 spans 13 amino acids. CDR1 and CDR2 (germline): SEHNR, FQNEAQ (reference sequence). V gave up 6 bases and J gave up 1 base, with 9 bases separating them. DNA of the CDR3: TGTGCCAGCAGTCAGAGCACGAACACTGAAGCTTTCTTT. It is translated as CASSQSTNTEAFF.

This clonotype has at least ten counts. The rearrangement uses TRBV30 and TRBJ2-3; TRBD2 agrees at 7 bases. Germline CDR1 reads GTSNPN; CDR2 reads SVGIG (reference sequence). CDR3 length: 14 residues. Unmatched junction bases numbered 3, after V lost 0 bases and J lost 3 bases. The CDR3 region has the DNA TGTGCCTGGAGTGTACATAGCGGGACAGATACGCAGTATTTT. This codes for CAWSVHSGTDTQYF.

This clonotype was counted a few times. The chain links TRBV3-1 to TRBJ1-5; the D is unclear. There are 14 residues in the CDR3. Germline V gene sequence: CDR1 LGHDT, CDR2 YNNKEL (reference sequence). V dropped 6 bases and J dropped 1 base, with 10 bases sitting between them. The chain's CDR3 is CASSSGPSNQPQHF. DNA for the CDR3: TGTGCCAGCAGTTCCGGACCCAGCAATCAGCCCCAGCATTTT. The full variable domain, completed using reference TRBV3-1 and TRBJ1-5, is DTAVSQTPKYLVTQMGNDKSIKCEQNLGHDTMYWYKQDSKKFLKIMFSYNNKELIINETVPNRFSPKSPDKAHLNLHINSLELGDSAVYFCASSSGPSNQPQHFGDGTRLSIL.

There are many counts of this clonotype. V is TRBV2 and J is TRBJ1-2; D gene uncertain. CDR1 SNHLY and CDR2 FYNNEI come from the germline V gene. CDR3 length equals 14 residues. Trimming shortened V by 4 bases and J by 1 base, and 10 bases separated the two germline ends. The CDR3 DNA follows: TGTGCCAGCAGTGGGCAAGGGAATAACTATGGCTACACCTTC. It yields the protein CASSGQGNNYGYTF.

This clonotype was seen many times. The V gene is TRBV2, the J gene TRBJ2-1; weak D call: TRBD1 (6 bases). Germline V CDR1 and CDR2: SNHLY, FYNNEI. The V gene lost 6 bases and the J gene lost 4 bases, with 10 bases spanning the gap. The CDR3 loop spans 13 amino acids. The CDR3 loop reads CASSSGQYNEQFF. The CDR3 DNA sequence: TGTGCCAGCAGCTCTGGACAGTACAATGAGCAGTTCTTC.

This clonotype was detected many times. This chain links TRBV2 with TRBJ1-5; 8 nucleotides match TRBD1. The CDR3 contains 15 residues. Per the germline V gene, CDR1 is SNHLY and CDR2 is FYNNEI. Unmatched junction bases numbered 8, after V lost 5 bases and J lost 5 bases. The CDR3 DNA is TGTGCCAGCAGTAACCAACAACAGGGGGATCAGCCCCAGCATTTT. Translation: CASSNQQQGDQPQHF. Using reference TRBV2 and TRBJ1-5 for the parts outside the CDR3, the full variable domain is EPEVTQTPSHQVTQMGQEVILRCVPISNHLYFYWYRQILGQKVEFLVSFYNNEISEKSEIFDDQFSVERPDGSNFTLKIRSTKLEDSAMYFCASSNQQQGDQPQHFGDGTRLSIL.

This clonotype was counted at least ten times. The chain uses TRBV7-9 and TRBJ2-7, with TRBD1 matching 8 bases. From germline, CDR1 is SEHNR and CDR2 FQNEAQ (reference sequence). Trimming at V came to 5 bases and at J to 10 bases, leaving 10 bases not matched to a gene. CDR3 length: 13 residues. The CDR3 sequence: CASSAIGQGVQYF. In DNA form, the CDR3 reads TGTGCCAGCAGCGCTATCGGACAGGGCGTACAGTACTTC.

As regards this clonotype: An end of the junction does not agree with germline; a read error may underlie this. CDR3 bases: TGTGCCAGCAGCTTAGGGACTAGCGGGAACAATGAGCAGGTCTTC. Its translation is CASSLGTSGNNEQVF. The chain employs TRBV28 and TRBJ2-1; 13 bases line up with TRBD2. This CDR3 is 15 amino acids long. Per the germline V gene, CDR1 is MDHEN and CDR2 is SYDVKM.

Ten or more counts support this clonotype. The rearrangement joins TRBV18 to TRBJ2-1; D is unresolved. The germline CDR1 and CDR2 sequences are KGHSH and LQKENI. V was cut by 1 base and J by 5 bases, with 9 bases left in between. The CDR3 has 14 residues. The CDR3 DNA is TGTGCCAGCTCACCACGGGCCAGCAACAATGAGCAGTTCTTC. Its translation: CASSPRASNNEQFF. Combining the CDR3 with reference TRBV18 and TRBJ2-1 gives the whole variable domain NAGVMQNPRHLVRRRGQEARLRCSPMKGHSHVYWYRQLPEEGLKFMVYLQKENIIDESGMPKERFSAEFPKEGPSILRIQQVVRGDSAAYFCASSPRASNNEQFFGPGTRLTVL.

This clonotype was seen a few times. The CDR3 bases are TGTGCCAGCAGCTTTAACAGGGGCAATCAGCCCCAGCATTTT. Translated: CASSFNRGNQPQHF. This rearrangement joins TRBV7-2 to TRBJ1-5; D might be TRBD1 (6 bases). The CDR3 contains 14 residues. The germline V and J ends were trimmed by 3 bases and 2 bases, with 8 bases remaining between them. The germline CDR1 and CDR2 sequences are SGHTA and FQGNSA.

There are many counts of this clonotype. This chain uses TRBV3-1 with TRBJ2-7; 9 bases line up with TRBD1. The CDR3 runs 11 residues. J was trimmed by 12 bases and V by 3 bases; bases with no gene match: 3. Germline CDR1 LGHDT, CDR2 YNNKEL (reference sequence). Written as DNA, the CDR3 is TGTGCCAGCAGCCACGGGACAGGGCTGTACTTC. It specifies CASSHGTGLYF.

This clonotype appeared many times. CDR3 amino acids: CASSLGEMYEAFF. Here the CDR3 DNA reads TGTGCCAGCAGTTTAGGGGAAATGTACGAAGCTTTCTTT. The rearrangement links TRBV28 to TRBJ1-1, with D uncertain. The CDR3 has 13 residues. The V gene lost 2 bases and the J gene lost 8 bases, with 12 bases spanning the gap. Germline CDR1 reads MDHEN; CDR2 reads SYDVKM.

This clonotype was detected a few times. The rearrangement uses TRBV20-1 and TRBJ1-1; a possible D gene is TRBD1 (5 bases). Germline values: CDR1 DFQATT, CDR2 SNEGSKA (reference sequence). The CDR3 runs to 13 residues. The CDR3 sequence: CGGKNPMNTEAFF. In DNA, the CDR3 is TGCGGGGGAAAAAACCCCATGAACACTGAAGCTTTCTTT.

CDR3 coding DNA: TGTGCCAGCAGTTTATCGGGGGGAGCGGGGTTGGGGACCCAGTACTTC. Protein product: CASSLSGGAGLGTQYF. The chain couples TRBV27 to TRBJ2-5; 7 bases agree with TRBD2. V dropped 0 bases and J dropped 7; count of bases not matched to a gene: 11. From germline, CDR1 is MNHEY and CDR2 SMNVEV (reference sequence). CDR3 size: 16 residues.

In its sample, this clonotype was seen many times. The junction does not match germline at one end; this may be a read error. The chain employs TRBV30 and TRBJ2-3, with D possibly TRBD2 on 6 matching bases. The CDR3 contains 15 residues. Germline CDR1 GTSNPN, CDR2 SVGIG (reference sequence). The CDR3 DNA follows: TGTGCCTGGAGTGGTATAGCGGAAGAGACAGATACGCAGTACTTT. Its translation is CAWSGIAEETDTQYF.

This clonotype was observed a handful of times. The genes are TRBV30 and TRBJ2-2; 12 nucleotides line up with TRBD2. J lost 5 bases, V lost 3 bases, and 4 bases had no gene match. Germline CDR1 GTSNPN, CDR2 SVGIG (reference sequence). The CDR3 is 15 residues long. Written as DNA, the CDR3 is TGTGCCTGGAGCCTCGGACTAGCGGGAACCGGGGAGCTGTTTTTT. Protein product: CAWSLGLAGTGELFF.

This clonotype occurred a few times. V usage is TRBV28 and J usage is TRBJ2-1; 7 positions match TRBD1. This CDR3 spans 16 amino acids. V shed 6 bases and J 5 bases; nucleotides not matched to a gene: 13. CDR1 is MDHEN and CDR2 is SYDVKM in the germline V gene. In nucleotides, the CDR3 is TGTGCCAGCAGCACACATCCTGGACAGGTTCACAATGAGCAGTTCTTC. Protein product: CASSTHPGQVHNEQFF.

The chain combines TRBV12-3 or TRBV12-4 with TRBJ2-7; D not resolved. This CDR3 spans 13 amino acids. Trimming pared 3 bases from V and 1 base from J, leaving 7 bases between. The CDR3 DNA reads as TGTGCCAGCAGTTTTGCGAGGTCCTACGAGCAGTACTTC. It yields the protein CASSFARSYEQYF.

This clonotype was counted only a few times. This chain links TRBV25-1 with TRBJ2-5; possible D gene TRBD1, 6 bases. The CDR3 consists of 13 residues. Between the trimmed V and J ends, which lost 1 base and 13 bases, there was a span of 16 bases. Germline V gene lookup returns CDR1 MGHDK and CDR2 SYGVNS. The CDR3 DNA reads as TGTGCCAGCAGTGAATGGGGACAAAGATTTTGGTACTTC. Its translation: CASSEWGQRFWYF.